The 9 T cell receptor beta chains given below trace back to one sample, sequenced in a study of regulatory T cells in long-lasting Graves disease. The TCR beta library used iRepertoire HTBI primers with Arm-PCR amplification of CDR3. TCRdb reprocessed the multiplex PCR reads with MiXCR, giving one entry per CDR3 protein. The sample yields approximately 380,000 distinct CDR3 sequences, roughly 20% seen once. Indicated time point: persistent/refractory GD, antithyroid drugs over 5 years with positive TRAb. PBMCs were the source of the RNA used for TCR sequencing. Sequences were derived from peripheral blood mononuclear cells (PBMCs), sampled when the disease was refractory, from a patient treated with antithyroid drugs. The receptors shown here come from a female donor with Graves disease.

The rearrangement uses TRBV5-1 and TRBJ2-7, with 13 bases identical to TRBD2. Trimming cost V 0 bases and J 0 bases; bases outside gene matches: 3. Germline CDR1 SGHRS, CDR2 YFSETQ. The CDR3 is 17 amino acids. CDR3 sequence: CASSLAGLAGVSYEQYF. In nucleotides, the CDR3 is TGCGCCAGCAGCTTGGCCGGACTAGCGGGGGTCTCCTACGAGCAGTACTTC.

The DNA for the CDR3 is TGTGCCAGCAGTCCAACGGGACTAGCGGGAGTCCCTAGCACAGATACGCAGTATTTT. Translated, it gives CASSPTGLAGVPSTDTQYF. The J gene is TRBJ2-3, the V gene TRBV12-3 or TRBV12-4; TRBD2 agrees at 14 bases. The CDR3 is made up of 19 amino acids. Trimming cost V 5 bases and J 0 bases; bases outside gene matches: 10.

This clonotype was detected ten times or more. The chain uses TRBV28 and TRBJ1-1, with D possibly TRBD1 on 5 matching bases. Germline V gene sequence: CDR1 MDHEN, CDR2 SYDVKM. Trimming stripped 2 bases from V and 8 bases from J, with 12 bases between. The CDR3 has 13 amino acids. CDR3 protein: CASSLDGALEAFF. The CDR3 coding sequence is TGTGCCAGCAGTTTAGACGGGGCTCTGGAAGCTTTCTTT.

This clonotype was observed many times. The chain is built from TRBV28 and TRBJ2-7; TRBD1 or TRBD2 may be the D gene (5 bases each). The CDR3 has 14 residues. V lost 6 bases to trimming and J lost 2 bases, with 14 bases between them. The germline V gene encodes CDR1 MDHEN and CDR2 SYDVKM. The DNA of the CDR3 is TGTGCCAGCAGCTTAAGGGACCTCCCCTACGAGCAGTACTTC. Translated: CASSLRDLPYEQYF. The variable domain in full, with the rest retrieved from reference TRBV28 and TRBJ2-7, is DVKVTQSSRYLVKRTGEKVFLECVQDMDHENMFWYRQDPGLGLRLIYFSYDVKMKEKGDIPEGYSVSREKKERFSLILESASTNQTSMYLCASSLRDLPYEQYFGPGTRLTVT.

This clonotype occurred many times. The genes are TRBV6-1 and TRBJ2-7, with D perhaps TRBD1 (5 bases). Trimming took off 5 bases at V and 0 bases at J, with 14 bases between the two ends. Germline lookup yields CDR1 MNHNS and CDR2 SASEGT. This CDR3 region has 15 residues. The CDR3 DNA follows: TGTGCCAGCAGTCCGACAGTGTCCTCCTCCTACGAGCAGTACTTC. Protein sequence: CASSPTVSSSYEQYF.

This clonotype occurred many times. This chain uses TRBV2 with TRBJ2-2, with D unresolved. Germline-derived CDR1 and CDR2 are SNHLY and FYNNEI. V lost 4 bases, J lost 1 base, and 10 bases lay in between. The CDR3 length is 15 residues. CDR3 nucleotides: TGTGCCAGCAGTGGTAAAGGGTTGAACACCGGGGAGCTGTTTTTT. Encoded protein: CASSGKGLNTGELFF.

This clonotype turned up a few times. The chain joins TRBV7-9 to TRBJ1-4, with D possibly matching TRBD1 (5 bases). The germline V gene encodes CDR1 SEHNR and CDR2 FQNEAQ (reference sequence). The V and J ends lost 8 bases and 8 bases respectively, with 18 bases between them. This CDR3 comprises 14 residues. In DNA form, the CDR3 reads TGTGCCAGCGGACTCGGGGGTGATGAGGAAAAACTGTTTTTT. This codes for CASGLGGDEEKLFF.

The J gene is TRBJ2-7, the V gene TRBV20-1; D gene uncertain. Looked up from germline, CDR1 is DFQATT and CDR2 is SNEGSKA (reference sequence). This CDR3 is built from 16 residues. V gave up 2 bases and J gave up 2 bases, with 19 bases separating them. The CDR3 spells CSARPLLSLEAYEQYF. The DNA of the CDR3 is TGCAGTGCTAGACCTTTACTGAGTCTAGAGGCCTACGAGCAGTACTTC.

Details on this clonotype: A much larger clone differs from this one at a single base, so this may be a read error. The chain has TRBV28 and TRBJ2-7; no clear D gene. This CDR3 is 13 amino acids long. The germline gives CDR1 MDHEN, CDR2 SYDVKM. The CDR3 nucleotides read TGTGCCAGCAGGTCAGATAGCTCCTACGAGCAGAACTTC. Translation gives CASRSDSSYEQNF.